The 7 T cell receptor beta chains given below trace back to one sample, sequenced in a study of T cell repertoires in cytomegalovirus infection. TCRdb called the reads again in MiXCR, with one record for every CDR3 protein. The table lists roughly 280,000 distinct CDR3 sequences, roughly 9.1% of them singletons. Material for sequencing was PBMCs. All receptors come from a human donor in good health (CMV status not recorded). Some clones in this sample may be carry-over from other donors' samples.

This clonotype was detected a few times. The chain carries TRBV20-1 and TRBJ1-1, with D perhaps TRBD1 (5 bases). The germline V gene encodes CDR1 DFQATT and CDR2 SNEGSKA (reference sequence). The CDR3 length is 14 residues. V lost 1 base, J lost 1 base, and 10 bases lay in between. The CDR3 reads CSARGAGWNTEAFF. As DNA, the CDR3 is TGCAGTGCTAGAGGGGCAGGGTGGAACACTGAAGCTTTCTTT.

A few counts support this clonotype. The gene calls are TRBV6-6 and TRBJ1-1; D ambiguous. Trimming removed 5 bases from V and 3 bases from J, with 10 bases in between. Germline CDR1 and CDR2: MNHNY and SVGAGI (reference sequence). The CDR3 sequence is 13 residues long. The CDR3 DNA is TGTGCCAGCAGTGAATCGAGGGACACTGAAGCTTTCTTT. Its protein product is CASSESRDTEAFF.

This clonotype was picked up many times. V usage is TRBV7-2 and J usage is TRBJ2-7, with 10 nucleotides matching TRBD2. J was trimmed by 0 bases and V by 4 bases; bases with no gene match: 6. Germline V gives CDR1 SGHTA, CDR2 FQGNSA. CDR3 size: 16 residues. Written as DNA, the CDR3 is TGTGCCAGCAGCTCGCGGACTAGCGGCCTCTCCTACGAGCAGTACTTC. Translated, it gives CASSSRTSGLSYEQYF.

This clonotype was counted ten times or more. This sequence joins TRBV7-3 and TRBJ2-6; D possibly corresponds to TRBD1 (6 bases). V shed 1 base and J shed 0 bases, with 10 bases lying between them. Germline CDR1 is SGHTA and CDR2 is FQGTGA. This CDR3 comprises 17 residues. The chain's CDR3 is CASSLRAGVSGANVLTF. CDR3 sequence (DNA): TGTGCCAGCAGCTTAAGGGCAGGGGTCTCTGGGGCCAACGTCCTGACTTTC.

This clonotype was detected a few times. CDR3 in DNA: TGTGCCAGCAGCCTCCGGGACAGAGGGAGCTCCTACGAGCAGTACTTC. Its translation is CASSLRDRGSSYEQYF. This chain links TRBV4-2 with TRBJ2-7; 7 bases match TRBD1. The CDR3 runs 16 residues. Germline V CDR1 and CDR2: LGHNA, YNFKEQ. Germline trimming cut 4 bases from V and 0 bases from J; bases unmatched to any gene: 9.

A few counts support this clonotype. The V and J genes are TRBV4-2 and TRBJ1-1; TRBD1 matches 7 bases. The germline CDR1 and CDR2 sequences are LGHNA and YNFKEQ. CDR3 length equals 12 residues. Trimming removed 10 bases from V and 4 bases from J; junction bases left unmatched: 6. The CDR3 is CATRQGGTEAFF. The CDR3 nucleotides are TGTGCCACCCGACAGGGAGGCACTGAAGCTTTCTTT.

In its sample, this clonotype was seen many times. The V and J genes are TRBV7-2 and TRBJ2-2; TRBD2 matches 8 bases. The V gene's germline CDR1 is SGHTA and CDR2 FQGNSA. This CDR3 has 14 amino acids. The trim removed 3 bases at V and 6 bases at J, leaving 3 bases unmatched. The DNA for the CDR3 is TGTGCCAGCAGCTTCGGACTAGCCCCCGGGGAGCTGTTTTTT. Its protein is CASSFGLAPGELFF.